The 13 T cell receptor beta chains presented below share a single source sample, sequenced in a study of blood T cell repertoires in COVID-19. TCRdb's table, derived via immunoSEQ multiplex PCR, lists solely in-frame clones and lacks some. The repertoire holds around 110,000 clones, with 70% to 85% as singletons. The sample was peripheral blood. Source of these receptors: an older man with active or convalescent COVID-19.

This clone came up a few times. V usage is TRBV5-1 and J usage is TRBJ2-1, with a tentative D call TRBD1 (5 bases). The V end lost 0 bases, the J end lost 5 bases, and 9 bases lay between the germline ends. The CDR3 spans 14 residues. Germline V gene data show CDR1 as SGHRS and CDR2 as YFSETQ. CDR3 DNA: TGCGCCAGCAGCTTGGAGGGGCCCAACAATGAGCAGTTCTTC. It encodes CASSLEGPNNEQFF.

This chain connects TRBV19 to TRBJ2-1; D may be TRBD2 (6 bases). Germline values: CDR1 LNHDA, CDR2 SQIVND (reference sequence). CDR3 size: 17 residues. Trimming pared 0 bases from V and 4 bases from J, leaving 16 bases between. The CDR3 is CASSIEILANNYNEQFF. The CDR3 DNA is TGTGCCAGTAGTATAGAAATACTAGCCAACAATTACAATGAGCAGTTCTTC. Full variable domain (outside the CDR3, taken from reference TRBV19 and TRBJ2-1): DGGITQSPKYLFRKEGQNVTLSCEQNLNHDAMYWYRQDPGQGLRLIYYSQIVNDFQKGDIAEGYSVSREKKESFPLTVTSAQKNPTAFYLCASSIEILANNYNEQFFGPGTRLTVL.

V is TRBV7-3 and J is TRBJ2-7, with 7 bases that match TRBD1. This CDR3 comprises 14 residues. The germline V gene has CDR1 SGHTA and CDR2 FQGTGA. V lost 1 base to trimming and J lost 4 bases; unmatched junction nucleotides: 4. CDR3 sequence reads: CASSLIGGGYEQYF. DNA for the CDR3: TGTGCCAGCAGCTTAATAGGGGGCGGGTACGAGCAGTACTTC.

This chain joins TRBV9 and TRBJ1-4; TRBD1 is a possible D gene (6 bases). Germline V gene lookup returns CDR1 SGDLS and CDR2 YYNGEE. V gave up 4 bases and J gave up 8 bases, with 15 bases separating them. This CDR3 is 14 amino acids long. The CDR3 is CASSTGQRSEKLFF. The CDR3 DNA reads TGTGCCAGCAGCACGGGACAACGAAGCGAAAAACTGTTTTTT.

The chain links TRBV5-5 to TRBJ1-2, with 8 bases aligning to TRBD1. Trimming at V came to 3 bases and at J to 5 bases, leaving 12 bases not matched to a gene. Germline CDR1 reads SGHKS; CDR2 reads YYEKEE (reference sequence). This CDR3 has 16 amino acids. CDR3 sequence reads: CASSWGTGRGIYGYTF. CDR3 DNA: TGTGCCAGCAGCTGGGGGACAGGCCGCGGGATATATGGCTACACCTTC.

The chain joins TRBV24-1 to TRBJ1-5, with TRBD1 matching 9 bases. Losses at the gene ends were 3 bases for V and 4 bases for J; bases not matched to a gene: 3. CDR1 is KGHDR, CDR2 SFDVKD, per germline. This CDR3 has 15 residues. CDR3 protein: CATSDHRGPNQPQHF. The CDR3, as DNA: TGTGCCACCAGTGATCACAGGGGGCCGAATCAGCCCCAGCATTTT.

The chain employs TRBV19 and TRBJ1-2; TRBD1 matches 9 bases. The V gene's germline CDR1 is LNHDA and CDR2 SQIVND (reference sequence). This CDR3 has 13 amino acids. The CDR3 nucleotides read TGTGCTGCCTCGGGACAGGGTTACTATGGCTACACCTTC. It yields the protein CAASGQGYYGYTF.

V and J are TRBV7-2 and TRBJ2-5, with TRBD1 identical over 7 bases. The CDR3 loop spans 14 amino acids. The germline gives CDR1 SGHTA, CDR2 FQGNSA. The junction had 2 bases not matched to a gene; V was cut back by 0 bases and J by 4 bases. The CDR3 nucleotides read TGTGCCAGCAGCTTAGCTCGGGACAGAGAGACCCAGTACTTC. Translated, it gives CASSLARDRETQYF.

The chain employs TRBV5-6 and TRBJ1-3; D perhaps matches TRBD1 (5 bases). This CDR3 is built from 15 residues. Deletions cut 0 bases from V and 2 bases from J, with 9 bases between. In germline, CDR1 is SGHDT, CDR2 YYEEEE. CDR3 protein: CASSLGTGPGNTIYF. The CDR3 nucleotides are TGTGCCAGCAGCTTGGGAACAGGTCCTGGAAACACCATATATTTT.

The rearrangement joins TRBV28 to TRBJ1-1; D unclear. CDR3 length: 16 amino acids. Looked up from germline, CDR1 is MDHEN and CDR2 is SYDVKM. V lost 6 bases and J 0 bases, leaving 17 bases between the germline ends. The CDR3 nucleotides are TGTGCCAGCAGGCTCCGGACTACCCGGATGAACACTGAAGCTTTCTTT. It codes for CASRLRTTRMNTEAFF. The full variable domain, its missing parts supplied by reference TRBV28 and TRBJ1-1, is DVKVTQSSRYLVKRTGEKVFLECVQDMDHENMFWYRQDPGLGLRLIYFSYDVKMKEKGDIPEGYSVSREKKERFSLILESASTNQTSMYLCASRLRTTRMNTEAFFGQGTRLTVV.

This chain connects TRBV11-2 to TRBJ2-1; 12 nucleotides line up with TRBD2. The V segment lost 4 bases and the J segment 4 bases; nucleotides outside the gene matches: 2. CDR3 size: 15 residues. Per germline, CDR1 SGHAT and CDR2 FQNNGV. DNA of the CDR3: TGTGCCAGCAGCTCCGGGACTAGCGGGTACAATGAGCAGTTCTTC. It yields the protein CASSSGTSGYNEQFF.

This clone was counted a few times. The chain uses TRBV18 and TRBJ1-4; a weak D match, TRBD1 (5 bases). This CDR3 spans 15 amino acids. Trimming cost V 1 base and J 5 bases, with 11 bases left between them. Germline V gene sequence: CDR1 KGHSH, CDR2 LQKENI. CDR3 nucleotides: TGTGCCAGCTCACCACAGGGGCTACTAAATGAAAAACTGTTTTTT. Protein product: CASSPQGLLNEKLFF.

This clone was picked up a small number of times. The V gene is TRBV6-4, the J gene TRBJ1-2; 7 nucleotides align to TRBD1. CDR3 length equals 13 residues. Per germline, CDR1 MRHNA and CDR2 SNTAGT. V was pared by 6 bases and J by 4 bases, with 5 bases of the junction left unmatched. The CDR3 DNA follows: TGTGCCAGCAGGGGGACAGACCCCTATGGCTACACCTTC. As protein: CASRGTDPYGYTF.